These 3 T cell receptor beta chains share one sample of origin, sequenced in a study of blood T cell repertoires in COVID-19. Method: immunoSEQ multiplex PCR; TCRdb's copy keeps in-frame clones and lacks some. The table includes about 360,000 clones, 85% to 90% detected once. The sample consisted of peripheral blood. These receptors all stem from a human donor in a cohort sampled during active COVID-19.

This clone appeared a few times. The chain has TRBV28 and TRBJ1-5; D possibly corresponds to TRBD1 (5 bases). The germline CDR1 and CDR2 sequences are MDHEN and SYDVKM. With 5 bases removed from V and 7 bases from J, the gap between germline ends came to 15 bases. The CDR3 spans 14 residues. The CDR3 loop reads CASSPRQRGQPQHF. CDR3 in DNA: TGTGCCAGCAGTCCTAGACAGCGGGGACAGCCCCAGCATTTT. The variable domain in full, completed from reference TRBV28 and TRBJ1-5, reads DVKVTQSSRYLVKRTGEKVFLECVQDMDHENMFWYRQDPGLGLRLIYFSYDVKMKEKGDIPEGYSVSREKKERFSLILESASTNQTSMYLCASSPRQRGQPQHFGDGTRLSIL.

The rearrangement joins TRBV7-3 to TRBJ2-7; D unclear. Germline loops: CDR1 SGHTA, CDR2 FQGTGA. CDR3 length equals 15 residues. With 1 base removed from V and 2 bases from J, the gap between germline ends came to 12 bases. The CDR3 DNA sequence: TGTGCCAGCAGCTTAAATCCAGGCGCGCCCTACGAGCAGTACTTC. This codes for CASSLNPGAPYEQYF.

The chain carries TRBV5-1 and TRBJ1-2, with 7 bases lining up with TRBD1. The germline V gene encodes CDR1 SGHRS and CDR2 YFSETQ. V shed 4 bases, J shed 3 bases, and the junction held 9 bases outside the gene matches. The CDR3 extends over 15 amino acids. Here the CDR3 reads CASSPGTALDYGYTF. The DNA of the CDR3 is TGCGCCAGCAGCCCGGGGACAGCCCTCGACTATGGCTACACCTTC.